These T cell receptor beta chains were read from a single sample in a study of blood T cells in healthy people across ages. TCRdb ran MiXCR on the 5' RACE reads and lists one entry per CDR3 protein. The table lists under 800,000 distinct CDR3 sequences, 20% to 25% of them singletons. The sequencing sample was made of blood. Source of these receptors: a man between 65 and 80 years old in good health. Both conserved end residues are part of each CDR3. A D gene is named only where the DNA matches it firmly. Clone size, where shown, is once, few, many, or a class for clones that have expanded.

clone_size | j_call | v_call | d_call | cdr3_aa | cdr3_nt
- | TRBJ2-5 | TRBV4-1 | - | CASSQSGEQETQYF | TGCGCCAGCAGCCAATCGGGAGAGCAAGAGACCCAGTACTTC
few | TRBJ2-1 | TRBV20-1 | TRBD2 | CSASGLAFEQFF | TGCAGTGCTTCGGGACTAGCGTTCGAGCAGTTCTTC
- | TRBJ2-7 | TRBV21-1 | - | CASSTPSSGTSGNRTAYEQYF | TGTGCCAGCAGCACCCCTTCTTCCGGGACTAGCGGAAATCGTACCGCCTACGAGCAGTACTTC
- | TRBJ2-3 | TRBV29-1 | - | CSVETPSADTQYF | TGCAGCGTTGAAACCCCTAGCGCAGATACGCAGTATTTT
few | TRBJ1-1 | TRBV5-1 | TRBD1 | CASSSRDRNENTEAFF | TGCGCCAGCAGCTCTCGGGACAGAAATGAGAACACTGAAGCTTTCTTT
few | TRBJ2-2 | TRBV5-1 | TRBD2 | CASSELAGGPSGELFF | TGCGCCAGCAGCGAGTTAGCGGGAGGGCCGTCCGGGGAGCTGTTTTTT
- | TRBJ1-2 | TRBV20-1 | - | CSARVSEYGYTF | TGCAGTGCTAGAGTTTCCGAGTATGGCTACACCTTC
many | TRBJ2-2 | TRBV2 | - | CASSEDTGELFF | TGTGCCAGCAGTGAAGACACCGGGGAGCTGTTTTTT
few | TRBJ2-2 | TRBV4-1 | - | CASSQSRDGTGELFF | TGCGCCAGCAGCCAATCCAGGGACGGCACCGGGGAGCTGTTTTTT
many | TRBJ2-2 | TRBV7-9 | - | CASSLTTGELFF | TGTGCCAGCAGCTTAACGACCGGGGAGCTGTTTTTT
few | TRBJ2-5 | TRBV20-1 | TRBD2 | CSAPLAGGLGETQYF | TGCAGTGCGCCTCTAGCGGGAGGGTTGGGAGAGACCCAGTACTTC
many | TRBJ2-5 | TRBV7-3 | - | CASSLSGTVQETQYF | TGTGCCAGCAGCTTAAGCGGGACAGTCCAAGAGACCCAGTACTTC
few | TRBJ2-7 | TRBV28 | - | CASSLAKDAPYEQYF | TGTGCCAGCAGTTTGGCGAAGGACGCTCCCTACGAGCAGTACTTC
few | TRBJ2-2 | TRBV5-1 | TRBD1 | CASSKGQANTGELFF | TGCGCCAGCAGCAAGGGACAGGCGAACACCGGGGAGCTGTTTTTT
- | TRBJ2-5 | TRBV20-1 | - | CSAPPAWDGETQYF | TGCAGTGCTCCACCGGCGTGGGATGGTGAGACCCAGTACTTC
- | TRBJ2-7 | TRBV3-1 | - | CASSQMASEYEQYF | TGTGCCAGCAGCCAAATGGCTAGCGAATACGAGCAGTACTTC
few | TRBJ1-4 | TRBV12-3/TRBV12-4 | - | CASSFTGALEKLFF | TGTGCCAGCAGTTTTACAGGAGCCCTTGAAAAACTGTTTTTT
few | TRBJ2-4 | TRBV28 | TRBD2 | CATQREPKNIQYF | TGTGCCACCCAGCGGGAGCCTAAAAACATTCAGTACTTC
- | TRBJ2-1 | TRBV7-3 | TRBD2 | CASSPGLAGGGNEQFF | TGTGCCAGCAGCCCCGGACTAGCGGGAGGAGGGAATGAGCAGTTCTTC
- | TRBJ2-5 | TRBV6-2/TRBV6-3 | - | CASSYSSWGPEAQYF | TGTGCCAGCAGTTACTCGAGCTGGGGGCCAGAGGCCCAGTACTTC
- | TRBJ2-7 | TRBV6-2/TRBV6-3 | - | CASSYERFEQHF | TGTGCCAGCAGTTACGAACGGTTCGAGCAGCACTTC
- | TRBJ1-1 | TRBV28 | - | CATESSGLNTEAFF | TGTGCCACCGAAAGTTCGGGATTGAACACTGAAGCTTTCTTT
few | TRBJ1-2 | TRBV6-5 | - | CASSKQGAPNYGYTF | TGTGCCAGCAGCAAACAGGGTGCTCCTAACTATGGCTACACCTTC
many | TRBJ2-1 | TRBV6-1 | TRBD2 | CASSLTSASLYNEQFF | TGTGCCAGCAGCTTGACTAGCGCTTCTCTCTACAATGAGCAGTTCTTC
once | TRBJ1-2 | TRBV5-1 | - | CASSLEMGVGGYTF | TGCGCCAGCAGCTTGGAGATGGGGGTAGGCGGCTACACCTTC
- | TRBJ2-7 | TRBV5-1 | - | CASSLGGVSNYEQYF | TGCGCCAGCAGCTTGGGTGGAGTCTCAAACTACGAGCAGTACTTC
- | TRBJ2-7 | TRBV12-3/TRBV12-4 | TRBD1 | CASSGTTGDHEQYF | TGTGCCAGCAGTGGGACGACAGGGGATCACGAGCAGTACTTC
- | TRBJ2-7 | TRBV12-3/TRBV12-4 | TRBD1 | CASSFPGGYERYF | TGTGCCAGCAGTTTCCCAGGGGGCTACGAGCGGTACTTC
many | TRBJ2-5 | TRBV20-1 | - | CSADRQARKTQYF | TGCAGTGCTGACAGACAGGCGCGCAAGACCCAGTACTTC
many | TRBJ2-5 | TRBV3-1 | - | CASSQDRVFETQYF | TGTGCCAGCAGCCAAGACAGGGTTTTCGAGACCCAGTACTTC
few | TRBJ1-2 | TRBV20-1 | - | CSARERRGAGYTF | TGCAGTGCTAGAGAGCGCAGGGGAGCTGGCTACACCTTC
- | TRBJ2-1 | TRBV2 | - | CATRYNEQFF | TGTGCCACCAGATACAATGAGCAGTTCTTC
- | TRBJ2-5 | TRBV24-1 | - | CATRDYLQYF | TGTGCCACCAGAGACTACCTGCAGTACTTC
few | TRBJ1-1 | TRBV7-2 | - | CASSFVEGVMGEAFF | TGTGCCAGCAGCTTCGTTGAGGGAGTAATGGGTGAAGCTTTCTTT
few | TRBJ2-7 | TRBV20-1 | TRBD2 | CSAGQSGRSYEQYF | TGCAGTGCTGGACAAAGCGGGAGGTCCTACGAGCAGTACTTC
few | TRBJ2-3 | TRBV7-2 | TRBD2 | CASSPRLAAPADTQYF | TGTGCCAGCAGCCCACGACTAGCAGCGCCGGCAGATACGCAGTATTTT
few | TRBJ2-3 | TRBV5-1 | - | CASSISGERDTQYF | TGCGCCAGCAGCATTTCTGGGGAGAGAGATACGCAGTATTTT
few | TRBJ1-2 | TRBV29-1 | - | CSVDLRGPYGYTF | TGCAGCGTTGACTTAAGGGGCCCCTATGGCTACACCTTC
few | TRBJ1-1 | TRBV7-9 | TRBD1 | CASSTSAAGGFYTEAFF | TGTGCCAGCAGCACCTCAGCCGCAGGGGGCTTTTACACTGAAGCTTTCTTT
few | TRBJ2-3 | TRBV2 | TRBD2 | CASSTSADTQYF | TGTGCCAGCTCTACTAGCGCAGATACGCAGTATTTT